This T cell receptor (beta chain) stems from a study of regulatory T cells in long-lasting Graves disease. CDR3 length: 13 amino acids. The V gene end was trimmed by 6 bases and the J gene end by 5 bases; junction bases not matched to a gene: 6. At least ten counts were recorded for this clonotype. Library construction for TCR beta used iRepertoire HTBI primers and Arm-PCR of CDR3 regions. TCRdb passed the multiplex PCR reads through MiXCR, listing each CDR3 protein once. The sample has 350,000 to 450,000 distinct CDR3 sequences; around 16% are singletons. Regarding time point: newly diagnosed GD, antithyroid drugs for less than 3 months. PBMC-derived RNA was used for the TCR library. The sample also formed part of further work on T cells in Graves' hyperthyroidism and ophthalmopathy.

The chain recombines TRBV12-3 or TRBV12-4 with TRBJ2-7; 8 nucleotides agree with TRBD1. Here the sequenced sample was peripheral blood mononuclear cells (PBMCs), taken at new diagnosis, from a patient treated with antithyroid drugs. This receptor was taken from a woman aged 40-49 years with Graves disease. CDR3 coding DNA: TGTGCCAGCAGCCCCGGGACAGGCAACGAGCAGTACTTC. Translating it yields CASSPGTGNEQYF.